The clone carrying this TCR beta chain was seen more than once but under ten times. The sample belongs to a study of shared clonotypes between healthy human individuals. The repertoire was sequenced with immunoSEQ multiplex PCR; TCRdb's copy has only in-frame clones and lacks some. The sample shows 740,000 or so clones, about three quarters of them seen only once. The V gene lost 2 bases and the J gene lost 0 bases, with 8 bases spanning the gap. The germline CDR1 and CDR2 sequences are GTSNPN and SVGIG (reference sequence). CDR3 size: 13 residues. Sequences were obtained from memory CD4+ T cells sorted from blood. As for subset: CD45RA-negative fraction. The receptor's source is a woman aged 30 to 39 in good health. The chain employs TRBV30 and TRBJ2-7, with a tentative D call TRBD2 (6 bases). DNA for the CDR3: TGTGCCTGGAGTCCCGGGAGCTCCTACGAGCAGTACTTC. Its translation: CAWSPGSSYEQYF.